The T cell receptor (beta chain) described here comes from a study of T cell responses to AZD1222 COVID-19 vaccine (dated by TCRdb to the early 2020s). Regarding the study in general: AZD1222 recipients whose second dose came at about 4 weeks and those whose second dose came at about 12 weeks were combined into one group, since spike-specific TCR depth and breadth did not differ between the two schedules. A total of 240 or so trial participants underwent TCR sequencing, of whom approximately 200 had received two doses of AZD1222 and around 25 had received two doses of the MenACWY control vaccine. Trial participants were enrolled by age into subgroups of 18-55, 56-69 and 70-plus years, and roughly 160, 29 and 62 TCR-sequenced participants, respectively, were included in these subgroups.

The CDR3 regions of human TCRbeta chains were analyzed by immunosequencing. The study's processing was this. TCRs in the repertoires were compared against a reference library of SARS-CoV-2-specific TCRs that had been generated with the MIRA antigen-specificity platform. Breadth was defined as the fraction of unique TCRs that were SARS-CoV-2-associated, and depth was defined as the fraction of total T cells that were SARS-CoV-2-associated. Using the MIRA data, every spike-specific TCR was mapped to the spike region that the TCR reacted to and assigned to either a CD4 or a CD8 class. Log10-transformed breadth and depth values were compared by one-way ANOVA with Sidak's multiple comparisons tests. TCRdb holds this immuneACCESS table with in-frame rearrangements only. Some clones are missing; in checked studies, unresolved V genes explain under half, and the rest has no known cause. The DNA gave D and trimming, while V, J and clone size come from that table. Present in this sample are roughly 110,000 clones, roughly nine tenths of which were seen just once. Roughly 7% of the sample is taken by the ten largest.

On this clone: The antigen this receptor binds is unknown. Base qualities are not recorded, but no much larger clone differs from it by a single base.

Clipping removes 3 bases from V and 6 bases from J, with 3 as the unmatched junction base count. CDR1 and CDR2 were assigned from the germline V gene as SGHTA and FQGNSA. From the cysteine up to the phenylalanine, the CDR3 has a length of 14 residues. Just the 42-base CDR3 DNA is kept, in frame starting at base 1. Sample time point, as interpreted from the label and publication: baseline before first vaccination. Vaccinee samples came from UK trials COV001 and COV002, including a single-blind randomized controlled phase 2/3 trial of AZD1222 (ChAdOx1 nCoV-19) in healthy adults. For TCRbeta chain sequencing, PBMC samples from trial participants were taken at day 0 and at day 28 after the second dose. Study-level results and caveats: Because no samples from the day 14 peak response were available, repertoires could be characterized only after the peak T cell response. Reportedly, close to half of the unique spike-specific TCRs recognized epitopes lying outside the regions that are mutated in the B.1.351 and B.1.1.7 variants. Conclusions about previously exposed vaccinees were limited because only a handful of AZD1222 recipients were SARS-CoV-2 seropositive at baseline. Spike-specific TCR breadth and depth rose significantly after two AZD1222 doses compared with day 0 and with MenACWY recipients. The vaccine-associated CD4 TCRs covered the entire spike protein, and the dominant responses fell in regions 160-218 and 743-854. The 56-69-year group was small, and its depth increase did not reach significance, likely because of low power. Participants were mostly white British and included more females than males, and it was suggested by the authors that clonal diversity may have been underestimated.

The source is an adult in good health. The sequences come from peripheral blood, collected on day 0 of AZD1222 vaccination. Recombination connected TRBV7-2 to TRBJ2-1, with 9 central nucleotides matching TRBD2. The CDR3 reads as follows: CASSFSSGTNEQFF. The bases are TGTGCCAGCAGCTTTTCTAGCGGGACCAATGAGCAGTTCTTC.